The 29 T cell receptor beta chains below all came from one sample that was sequenced in a study of cytomegalovirus exposure and HLA in healthy donors. 60 Vbeta and 13 Jbeta primers were used in PCR. Profiled with immunoSEQ multiplex PCR; TCRdb holds only in-frame clones, not every one. Of some 180,000 clones in the sample, roughly 79% were seen once. The sequenced sample was PBMCs. These receptors all come from a young man in good health and CMV-seronegative.

As regards this clone: One junction end does not reproduce the germline sequence, and a read error may be involved. The chain recombines TRBV7-7 with TRBJ2-3, with D possibly being TRBD2 (6 bases). Germline V CDR1 and CDR2: SSHAT, FNYEAQ (reference sequence). The CDR3 length is 15 residues. The CDR3 DNA reads TGTGCTAGCAGCCTCGGGACTCCGGGCACAGATACGCAGTATTTT. It codes for CASSLGTPGTDTQYF.

Comment on this clone: The sample holds other DNA sequences that translate to the same CDR3. The rearrangement uses TRBV27 and TRBJ1-2; 8 bases line up with TRBD1. V lost 3 bases, J lost 2 bases, and 2 bases stayed unmatched. In germline, CDR1 is MNHEY, CDR2 SMNVEV (reference sequence). This CDR3 comprises 14 residues. The CDR3 protein is CASSFRQGNYGYTF. For the CDR3, the DNA is TGTGCCAGCAGTTTCCGACAGGGGAACTATGGCTACACCTTC.

Only a few counts were recorded for this clone. The rearrangement links TRBV7-9 to TRBJ2-3; TRBD1 aligns across 7 bases. With 5 bases clipped from V and 3 bases from J, the junction kept 2 bases outside the gene matches. The germline V gene encodes CDR1 SEHNR and CDR2 FQNEAQ (reference sequence). The CDR3 contains 13 residues. As DNA, the CDR3 is TGTGCCAGCAGCCAGACAGGGACAGATACGCAGTATTTT. It encodes CASSQTGTDTQYF.

The gene calls are TRBV6-6 and TRBJ2-7, with D perhaps TRBD2 (5 bases). The germline V and J ends were trimmed by 0 bases and 6 bases, with 12 bases remaining between them. Germline V gene sequence: CDR1 MNHNY, CDR2 SVGAGI (reference sequence). There are 14 residues in the CDR3. CDR3 region: CASSYSYRGSEQYF. The CDR3 DNA is TGTGCCAGCAGTTACTCGTACCGGGGTTCCGAGCAGTACTTC.

The count of this clone is one. This chain joins TRBV2 and TRBJ1-4; no clear D. The CDR3 totals 14 residues. Trimming shortened V by 6 bases and J by 12 bases, and 20 bases separated the two germline ends. CDR1 and CDR2 from the germline V gene are SNHLY and FYNNEI. CDR3 in DNA: TGTGCCAGCAGGTGGTCCCGGAATAACGGGGAACTGTTTTTT. It encodes CASRWSRNNGELFF.

J is TRBJ2-2 and V is TRBV6-5; the D gene is possibly TRBD1 (5 bases). This CDR3 spans 13 amino acids. CDR1 and CDR2 (germline): MNHEY, SVGAGI. V was cut by 4 bases and J by 3 bases, with 6 bases left in between. The DNA for the CDR3 is TGTGCCAGCAGTTTCAGGGACACCGGGGAGCTGTTTTTT. Amino acid sequence: CASSFRDTGELFF.

The J gene is TRBJ1-3, the V gene TRBV7-2; D is possibly TRBD1 (5 bases). Trimming pared 5 bases from V and 1 base from J, leaving 15 bases between. Germline values: CDR1 SGHTA, CDR2 FQGNSA. This CDR3 has 16 amino acids. The CDR3 region is CASSPGGGLSGNTIYF. The CDR3 DNA sequence: TGTGCCAGCAGCCCTGGGGGGGGATTGTCTGGAAACACCATATATTTT.

This clone was counted once. The V call is TRBV2, the J call TRBJ1-6; 8 bases match TRBD1. V lost 10 bases, J lost 9 bases, and 8 bases stayed unmatched. CDR1 and CDR2 (germline): SNHLY, FYNNEI. The CDR3 extends over 13 amino acids. The CDR3 coding sequence is TGTGCCACCTACCAGGGGGCAGGTTCACCCCTCCACTTT. As protein: CATYQGAGSPLHF.

The CDR3 loop reads CSAKRTEAFF. CDR3 in DNA: TGCAGTGCTAAGAGGACTGAAGCTTTCTTT. The chain carries TRBV20-1 and TRBJ1-1; D gene ambiguous. There are 10 residues in the CDR3. Trimming cost V 4 bases and J 5 bases, with 5 bases left between them. The germline V gene has CDR1 DFQATT and CDR2 SNEGSKA (reference sequence).

This clone was seen more than once but under ten times. The gene calls are TRBV6-5 and TRBJ2-7, with a tentative D call TRBD1 (5 bases). There are 14 residues in the CDR3. CDR1 and CDR2 (germline): MNHEY, SVGAGI. V was clipped by 1 base and J by 7 bases, with 14 bases between them. CDR3 loop: CASSYFQSQGEQYF. CDR3 nucleotide sequence: TGTGCCAGCAGTTACTTTCAGTCGCAGGGAGAGCAGTACTTC.

V gene TRBV10-3 combines with J gene TRBJ1-5; D gene uncertain. V gave up 6 bases and J gave up 6 bases, with 18 bases separating them. This CDR3 region has 15 residues. Germline lookup yields CDR1 ENHRY and CDR2 SYGVKD. The CDR3 protein is CAISPGADVGQPQHF. The CDR3 DNA follows: TGTGCCATCAGCCCGGGAGCCGACGTCGGTCAGCCCCAGCATTTT.

J is TRBJ2-5 and V is TRBV1; TRBD2, as called in the table, went unchecked against the DNA. TRBV1 is an annotated pseudogene. This CDR3 has 15 amino acids. CDR3 nucleotides: TGCACCAGCAGCCAAGGACTAGCGGGCGTAAGGGCCCAGTACTTC. Its protein is CTSSQGLAGVRAQYF.

This clone was counted at least ten times. The chain couples TRBV10-2 to TRBJ2-7; tentatively, D is TRBD2 (6 bases). V dropped 4 bases and J dropped 9 bases, with 19 bases sitting between them. Germline CDR1 WSHSY, CDR2 SAAADI. This CDR3 spans 14 amino acids. As DNA, the CDR3 is TGCGCCAGCAGTGGCGGGGATACCTACGACGGGCAGTACTTC. Translation: CASSGGDTYDGQYF.

This chain uses TRBV28 with TRBJ2-5, with 9 bases that match TRBD2. The V gene's germline CDR1 is MDHEN and CDR2 SYDVKM. Trimming took 6 bases from V and 1 from J; bases not matched to a gene: 18. The CDR3 runs to 19 residues. The CDR3 sequence: CASSAPWASGIPTQETQYF. The CDR3, as DNA: TGTGCCAGCAGCGCCCCTTGGGCTAGCGGGATACCCACCCAAGAGACCCAGTACTTC.

This chain uses TRBV28 with TRBJ1-2; D is unclear. Trimming cost V 6 bases and J 7 bases, with 24 bases left between them. Germline CDR1 MDHEN, CDR2 SYDVKM. The CDR3 sequence is 16 residues long. CDR3 in DNA: TGTGCCAGCAGCCAAACCCGGGGAGTAAGCTTGGGTGGCTACACCTTC. It codes for CASSQTRGVSLGGYTF.

The chain carries TRBV7-9 and TRBJ2-5; weak D call: TRBD2 (6 bases). The CDR3 length is 16 residues. The ends were cut back, 3 bases at V and 4 bases at J, with 18 bases in the middle. The germline CDR1 and CDR2 sequences are SEHNR and FQNEAQ (reference sequence). Here the CDR3 reads CASSFAGAGIRETQYF. Here the CDR3 DNA reads TGTGCCAGCAGCTTCGCCGGGGCGGGAATCAGAGAGACCCAGTACTTC.

This chain connects TRBV5-6 to TRBJ2-7; TRBD2 agrees at 16 bases. The CDR3 has 18 residues. V was pared by 3 bases and J by 5 bases, with 11 bases of the junction left unmatched. Germline CDR1 and CDR2: SGHDT and YYEEEE. Here the CDR3 DNA reads TGTGCCAGCAGCTCCCTATCGGGGACTAGCGGGAGGGTCAACGAGCAGTACTTC. Encoded protein: CASSSLSGTSGRVNEQYF.

This clone was seen a handful of times. The genes are TRBV29-1 and TRBJ1-2; 8 nucleotides align to TRBD1. V lost 4 bases, J lost 5 bases, and 12 bases stayed unmatched. The germline gives CDR1 SQVTM, CDR2 ANQGSEA. The CDR3 extends over 15 amino acids. CDR3 residues: CSVGPRQGYIYGYTF. The CDR3, as DNA: TGCAGCGTTGGCCCAAGACAGGGGTATATATATGGCTACACCTTC.

Only one count was recorded for this clone. This chain links TRBV5-6 with TRBJ1-2; 7 bases are shared with TRBD1. Trimming cost V 0 bases and J 6 bases; bases outside gene matches: 5. This CDR3 contains 14 residues. CDR1 and CDR2 from the germline V gene are SGHDT and YYEEEE. The CDR3: CASSLGARGDGYTF. The CDR3 nucleotides read TGTGCCAGCAGCTTGGGGGCCAGGGGGGATGGCTACACCTTC.

This chain joins TRBV28 and TRBJ2-7; TRBD2 matches 8 bases. V was pared by 2 bases and J by 7 bases, with 10 bases of the junction left unmatched. Germline CDR1 reads MDHEN; CDR2 reads SYDVKM. This CDR3 spans 15 amino acids. The chain's CDR3 is CASSLNSGTSREQYF. CDR3 nucleotide sequence: TGTGCCAGCAGTTTAAATAGCGGGACGTCGCGGGAGCAGTACTTC.

This clone appeared a few times. The chain is built from TRBV15 and TRBJ2-7; a possible D gene is TRBD1 (6 bases). Germline-derived CDR1 and CDR2 are LNHNV and YYDKDF (reference sequence). The CDR3 is 14 amino acids. Trimming pared 5 bases from V and 1 base from J, leaving 12 bases between. The CDR3 spells CATSVDRISYEQYF. CDR3 bases: TGTGCCACCAGCGTCGACAGGATTTCCTACGAGCAGTACTTC. The full variable domain, in which reference TRBV15 and TRBJ2-7 provide the parts outside the CDR3, is DAMVIQNPRYQVTQFGKPVTLSCSQTLNHNVMYWYQQKSSQAPKLLFHYYDKDFNNEADTPDNFQSRRPNTSFCFLDIRSPGLGDTAMYLCATSVDRISYEQYFGPGTRLTVT.

This clone was observed once. The V gene is TRBV7-6, the J gene TRBJ2-3, with TRBD1 identical over 9 bases. Trimming cost V 5 bases and J 0 bases; bases outside gene matches: 6. CDR3 length equals 16 residues. Germline CDR1 is SGHVS and CDR2 is FNYEAQ. CDR3 protein: CASSTGQGLSTDTQYF. Written as DNA, the CDR3 is TGTGCCAGCAGCACCGGACAGGGGCTTAGCACAGATACGCAGTATTTT.

J is TRBJ2-2 and V is TRBV14, with 12 bases identical to TRBD2. Germline V lookup: CDR1 SGHDN, CDR2 FVKESK. Unmatched junction bases numbered 5, after V lost 6 bases and J lost 6 bases. The CDR3 has 15 residues. The CDR3 reads CASRQTSGRPGELFF. CDR3 DNA sequence: TGTGCCAGCAGGCAAACTAGCGGGAGGCCCGGGGAGCTGTTTTTT.

The CDR3 DNA is TGTGCCAGCAGCTTACGTGGCGGGAGTACTTACAATGAGCAGTTCTTC. Translation: CASSLRGGSTYNEQFF. The rearrangement joins TRBV7-3 to TRBJ2-1; TRBD2 agrees at 7 bases. Per the germline V gene, CDR1 is SGHTA and CDR2 is FQGTGA. The CDR3 runs 16 residues. V dropped 2 bases and J dropped 4; count of bases not matched to a gene: 8.

V is TRBV21-1 and J is TRBJ2-1; the D call in the table, TRBD2, was not verified against the DNA. TRBV21-1 is a pseudogene segment. This CDR3 region has 16 residues. The CDR3 nucleotides read TGTGCCAGCAACGCCGGGACTAGCGGGAGAATGGTTGAGCAGTTCTTC. Translation: CASNAGTSGRMVEQFF.

The gene calls are TRBV7-3 and TRBJ2-3; 7 nucleotides agree with TRBD2. The CDR3 contains 17 residues. The V gene's germline CDR1 is SGHTA and CDR2 FQGTGA. The J segment lost 6 bases and the V segment lost 5 bases, leaving 17 bases of the junction unmatched. The CDR3 DNA reads as TGTGCCAGCAGCCCGGGGGGTAGCTCTATAAATTCGGATACGCAGTATTTT. Protein: CASSPGGSSINSDTQYF.

The chain links TRBV25-1 to TRBJ2-3; 8 nucleotides agree with TRBD1. The junction had 8 bases not matched to a gene; V was cut back by 5 bases and J by 4 bases. The CDR3 sequence is 15 residues long. From germline, CDR1 is MGHDK and CDR2 SYGVNS. This CDR3 is CASSPPGTGSDTQYF. For the CDR3, the DNA is TGTGCCAGCAGTCCCCCCGGGACAGGTTCAGATACGCAGTATTTT.

The V gene is TRBV10-2, the J gene TRBJ2-7; 12 bases match TRBD2. Germline values: CDR1 WSHSY, CDR2 SAAADI. The CDR3 spans 15 residues. The ends lost 5 bases at V and 1 base at J; junction bases unmatched: 3. CDR3 nucleotide sequence: TGCGCCAGCAGTAATGGACTAGCGGGATCCTACGAGCAGTACTTC. Residues: CASSNGLAGSYEQYF.

The chain recombines TRBV6-6 with TRBJ1-5; D is undetermined. Trimming shortened V by 5 bases and J by 2 bases, and 13 bases separated the two germline ends. CDR1 is MNHNY and CDR2 is SVGAGI in the germline V gene (reference sequence). CDR3 length equals 15 residues. DNA for the CDR3: TGTGCCAGCAGTGAGGACTCTGGGGGCAATCAGCCCCAGCATTTT. It encodes CASSEDSGGNQPQHF.